This TCR beta chain was retrieved from a study of CD8 T cells in ankylosing spondylitis. The V gene end was trimmed by 5 bases and the J gene end by 1 base; junction bases not matched to a gene: 18. The CDR3 extends over 19 amino acids. Germline V lookup: CDR1 MNHNS, CDR2 SASEGT. General observations from the study: Disease-associated clones were reportedly significantly overrepresented in matched ankylosing spondylitis synovial fluid. CD8+ by phenotype, disease-linked clones were relatively rare in peripheral blood. Past studies reported some motif variants in reactive arthritis synovial fluid and blood.

The TCR beta libraries were generated through quantitative 5'-RACE incorporating molecular barcodes. TCRdb called the 5' RACE reads again in MiXCR, with one record for every CDR3 protein. This sample carries roughly 140,000 distinct CDR3 sequences, around 42% of them seen once, and the ten largest clones take approximately 16%. Worth noting for this clonotype: Antigen unknown.

V and J are TRBV6-1 and TRBJ2-7, with 9 bases that match TRBD1. Material: synovial fluid, either unsorted or a sorted T cell fraction (not recorded which). This TCR derives from a male donor with ankylosing spondylitis. CDR3 residues: CASSTYEGQGYSDSYEQYF. DNA of the CDR3: TGTGCCAGCAGTACCTATGAGGGACAGGGTTACTCAGATTCCTACGAGCAGTACTTC.